This paragraph covers one T cell receptor beta chain sequence. Antigen: not known. The iRepertoire nested amplicon-rescue multiplex PCR amplified TCR alpha and beta CDR3s from RNA. One-step reverse transcription and amplification started from approximately 100-400 ng of tissue mRNA or PBMC total RNA. TCRdb re-called the multiplex PCR reads with MiXCR, one entry per CDR3 protein. The data show around 390,000 distinct CDR3 sequences, 41% seen once. These data come from a study of glioma-infiltrating T cells. Study-level information: Samples included WHO grade II oligodendrogliomas or astrocytomas and initial-diagnosis grade IV glioblastomas. Glioma patients had dexamethasone for six or fewer days before surgery. Findings and limits, study-wide: Gliomas, especially low-grade, showed above-expected tissue-blood divergence; non-neoplastic patients showed below.

Germline V CDR1 and CDR2: LGHNA, YSLEER. Trimming took 0 bases from V and 1 from J, leaving 9 bases between them. The CDR3 extends over 15 amino acids. The receptor comes from a human donor with low-grade glioma or glioblastoma, undergoing nonglioma brain surgery, or in good health (not recorded which). This chain connects TRBV4-3 to TRBJ2-5; possible D gene TRBD1, 6 bases. Specimen: glioma tissue, nonneoplastic brain tissue, or PBMCs (not recorded which). Here the CDR3 reads CASSQDARGQETQYF. For the CDR3, the DNA is TGCGCCAGCAGCCAAGACGCCAGGGGCCAAGAGACCCAGTACTTC.